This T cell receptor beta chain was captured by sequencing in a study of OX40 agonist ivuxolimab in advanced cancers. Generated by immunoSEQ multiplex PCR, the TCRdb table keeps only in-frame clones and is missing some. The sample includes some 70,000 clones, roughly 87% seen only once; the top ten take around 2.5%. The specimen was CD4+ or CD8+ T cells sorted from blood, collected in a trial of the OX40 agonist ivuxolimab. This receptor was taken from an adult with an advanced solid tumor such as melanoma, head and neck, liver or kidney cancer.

The CDR3 DNA reads TGTGCCAGTAGGATACAGGGGGCGGCTGGGGAGCTGTTTTTT. Protein sequence: CASRIQGAAGELFF. V usage is TRBV19 and J usage is TRBJ2-2; 9 nucleotides match TRBD1. This CDR3 is built from 14 residues. V lost 6 bases and J lost 8; bases outside the gene matches: 7. Germline V lookup: CDR1 LNHDA, CDR2 SQIVND (reference sequence).